These 31 T cell receptor beta chains were all obtained from the same sample, sequenced in a study of T cells expressing NK-cell markers. TCRdb processed the 5' RACE reads again and assigns one entry to each CDR3 protein, with no DNA. The sample's table shows over 120,000 distinct CDR3 sequences. The sequenced material came from blood T cells: a sorted CD56 or NKG2C T cell subset, CD4+ or CD8+ T cells, or bulk PBMC T cells (not recorded which). These receptors all come from a man between 18 and 29 years old in good health.

CDR3 loop: CASRMELGNEQFF. The chain recombines TRBV2 with TRBJ2-1; as DNA is missing, the TRBD2 call by TCRdb cannot be tested. The germline CDR1 and CDR2 sequences are SNHLY and FYNNEI. This CDR3 has 13 residues.

The J gene is TRBJ2-1, the V gene TRBV24-1; TCRdb proposes TRBD1, but this gene call is untestable without DNA. Per germline, CDR1 KGHDR and CDR2 SFDVKD. The CDR3 is made up of 13 amino acids. The CDR3 loop is CATEGQGISEQFF.

This chain connects TRBV9 to TRBJ2-5. In germline, CDR1 is SGDLS, CDR2 YYNGEE. The CDR3 sequence is 14 residues long. CDR3 sequence: CASSVDFTEETQYF.

This chain joins TRBV11-1 and TRBJ2-2; without DNA, the TCRdb call of TRBD2 cannot be checked. Germline V gene lookup returns CDR1 SGHAT and CDR2 FQDESV (reference sequence). The CDR3 runs to 16 residues. The CDR3 sequence is CATGPSGALNTGELFF.

The chain links TRBV4-1 to TRBJ1-1. Germline V CDR1 and CDR2: MGHRA, YSYEKL. The CDR3 loop spans 12 amino acids. CDR3: CASSPAGTEAFF.

The chain joins TRBV14 to TRBJ2-1; the TRBD1 assignment by TCRdb is unverifiable without DNA. CDR1 and CDR2 from the germline V gene are SGHDN and FVKESK. The CDR3 length is 14 residues. This CDR3 is CASGLTQGADEQFF.

The chain carries TRBV4-3 and TRBJ2-1; TCRdb's D gene call, TRBD2, goes unchecked for lack of DNA. CDR3 length equals 13 residues. Germline-derived CDR1 and CDR2 are LGHNA and YSLEER. CDR3 protein: CASSAGPNNEQFF.

This chain connects TRBV7-9 to TRBJ1-1; as DNA is missing, the TRBD1 call by TCRdb cannot be tested. Germline CDR1 reads SEHNR; CDR2 reads FQNEAQ (reference sequence). The CDR3 has 14 residues. The CDR3 spells CASSPRTGNTEAFF. The full variable domain, rest sourced from reference TRBV7-9 and TRBJ1-1, is DTGVSQNPRHKITKRGQNVTFRCDPISEHNRLYWYRQTLGQGPEFLTYFQNEAQLEKSRLLSDRFSAERPKGSFSTLEIQRTEQGDSAMYLCASSPRTGNTEAFFGQGTRLTVV.

V gene TRBV12-3 or TRBV12-4 combines with J gene TRBJ2-3; as DNA is missing, the TRBD1 call by TCRdb cannot be tested. The CDR3 sequence is 15 residues long. The CDR3: CASSGGGIDRDTQYF.

CDR3: CASSVVVADTQYF. The chain links TRBV4-1 to TRBJ2-3. The germline V gene encodes CDR1 MGHRA and CDR2 YSYEKL. CDR3 length: 13 residues.

The chain recombines TRBV3-1 with TRBJ2-5; TCRdb gives TRBD1 as the D gene, but with no DNA this cannot be confirmed. The CDR3 length is 17 residues. Germline CDR1 reads LGHDT; CDR2 reads YNNKEL (reference sequence). CDR3 protein: CASSGGGQPPYQETQYF.

J is TRBJ2-3 and V is TRBV7-9; TCRdb lists TRBD1, though no DNA is available to test this call. This CDR3 is 16 amino acids long. Germline V gene lookup returns CDR1 SEHNR and CDR2 FQNEAQ (reference sequence). This CDR3 is CASSNTGGTFEDTQYF.

The chain has TRBV7-9 and TRBJ1-5; TCRdb returns TRBD1, unconfirmable since there is no DNA. The CDR3 loop spans 15 amino acids. The germline CDR1 and CDR2 sequences are SEHNR and FQNEAQ (reference sequence). This chain's CDR3 is CASSLAYPDNQPQHF.

V usage is TRBV12-3 or TRBV12-4 and J usage is TRBJ2-1; there is no DNA to check the TCRdb D call of TRBD1. This CDR3 is 14 amino acids long. CDR3 amino acids: CASSTGTGVNEQFF.

V gene TRBV20-1 combines with J gene TRBJ2-1; without DNA, the TCRdb call of TRBD2 cannot be checked. This CDR3 has 15 residues. The germline gives CDR1 DFQATT, CDR2 SNEGSKA (reference sequence). CDR3 amino acids: CSARLWGEGPNEQFF.

The chain couples TRBV12-3 or TRBV12-4 to TRBJ2-5. The CDR3 is made up of 13 amino acids. The CDR3: CASSLEGTETQYF.

The rearrangement joins TRBV29-1 to TRBJ2-7; lacking DNA, the TRBD1 call made by TCRdb goes unchecked. This CDR3 is 13 amino acids long. CDR1 SQVTM and CDR2 ANQGSEA come from the germline V gene. This CDR3 is CSVSRQGSNEQYF.

The chain links TRBV9 to TRBJ2-7; the TCRdb call, TRBD1, lacks DNA for checking. CDR3 length equals 14 residues. The germline V gene has CDR1 SGDLS and CDR2 YYNGEE. CDR3 sequence reads: CASSATRGHAEQYF.

J is TRBJ1-2 and V is TRBV20-1. The CDR3 consists of 14 residues. The germline V gene encodes CDR1 DFQATT and CDR2 SNEGSKA (reference sequence). Here the CDR3 reads CSARLQALAHGYTF.

This chain connects TRBV11-3 to TRBJ2-1; the TCRdb D gene call, TRBD2, has no DNA to confirm it. Germline values: CDR1 SGHNT, CDR2 YENEEA. This CDR3 is built from 15 residues. The CDR3 sequence is CASSPETGGVFRQFF.

This chain connects TRBV6-4 to TRBJ2-3; TCRdb gives TRBD2 as the D gene, but with no DNA this cannot be confirmed. CDR3 length equals 14 residues. The germline V gene encodes CDR1 MRHNA and CDR2 SNTAGT. This CDR3 reads CASSPAGPTDTQYF.

This chain uses TRBV7-7 with TRBJ2-1; the TCRdb D gene call, TRBD1, has no DNA to confirm it. Germline-derived CDR1 and CDR2 are SSHAT and FNYEAQ (reference sequence). The CDR3 is made up of 13 amino acids. The CDR3 protein is CASSFSPGNEQFF.

The CDR3: CASSLGGNTEAFF. V and J are TRBV12-3 or TRBV12-4 and TRBJ1-1. The CDR3 covers 13 residues.

V and J are TRBV15 and TRBJ2-7; TCRdb's D gene call, TRBD2, goes unchecked for lack of DNA. The CDR3 runs 14 residues. Germline CDR1 LNHNV, CDR2 YYDKDF (reference sequence). Here the CDR3 reads CATSRQTADDEQYF. The full variable domain, its missing parts supplied by reference TRBV15 and TRBJ2-7, is DAMVIQNPRYQVTQFGKPVTLSCSQTLNHNVMYWYQQKSSQAPKLLFHYYDKDFNNEADTPDNFQSRRPNTSFCFLDIRSPGLGDTAMYLCATSRQTADDEQYFGPGTRLTVT.

The CDR3 reads CASSWLAGDSTDTQYF. V and J are TRBV27 and TRBJ2-3; absent DNA, TCRdb's TRBD2 call cannot be checked. The germline V gene encodes CDR1 MNHEY and CDR2 SMNVEV (reference sequence). CDR3 length: 16 residues.

V usage is TRBV7-9 and J usage is TRBJ2-3; the TCRdb call, TRBD1, lacks DNA for checking. The germline V gene has CDR1 SEHNR and CDR2 FQNEAQ (reference sequence). The CDR3 consists of 15 residues. CDR3 protein: CASSLVPRPTDTQYF.

The chain carries TRBV3-1 and TRBJ2-5; absent DNA, TCRdb's TRBD1 call cannot be checked. This CDR3 contains 14 residues. Germline CDR1 reads LGHDT; CDR2 reads YNNKEL (reference sequence). CDR3 sequence reads: CASSHGTEQETQYF.

The J gene is TRBJ2-3, the V gene TRBV6-5. The length of the CDR3 is 14 residues. CDR1 MNHEY and CDR2 SVGAGI come from the germline V gene. CDR3 residues: CASSYSPQSDTQYF.

The chain joins TRBV5-6 to TRBJ1-2; TCRdb's D call, TRBD1, is unchecked because there is no DNA. Germline-derived CDR1 and CDR2 are SGHDT and YYEEEE. The CDR3 extends over 15 amino acids. The CDR3 is CASSLESGGDYGYTF.

V and J are TRBV20-1 and TRBJ2-3. The CDR3 is 12 amino acids. The germline gives CDR1 DFQATT, CDR2 SNEGSKA (reference sequence). CDR3 in amino acids: CSARQFENTQYF.

The V gene is TRBV30, the J gene TRBJ2-1; TCRdb picks TRBD1, but there is no DNA to check that call. Germline V lookup: CDR1 GTSNPN, CDR2 SVGIG (reference sequence). This CDR3 is 14 amino acids long. CDR3: CAWSGGQGINEQFF. Filled out from reference TRBV30 and TRBJ2-1, the complete variable domain reads SQTIHQWPATLVQPVGSPLSLECTVEGTSNPNLYWYRQAAGRGLQLLFYSVGIGQISSEVPQNLSASRPQDRQFILSSKKLLLSDSGFYLCAWSGGQGINEQFFGPGTRLTVL.